The 28 T cell receptor beta chains reported below all come from one sample, sequenced in a study of metastatic and nonmetastatic thyroid tumors. TCRdb re-clonotyped the PCR reads via MiXCR. The sample contains 9,900 or so clones, approximately 29% of which appear only once. No treatment had been given to any patient before thyroid surgery. Sequenced: tumor tissue. The receptors here all came from a female donor with papillary thyroid cancer or a benign thyroid nodule (not recorded which). Some clones in this sample may be carry-over from other donors' samples.

This chain joins TRBV19 and TRBJ2-3, with 10 bases fitting TRBD2. Germline V CDR1 and CDR2: LNHDA, SQIVND (reference sequence). V shed 10 bases and J 6 bases; nucleotides not matched to a gene: 7. The CDR3 extends over 13 amino acids. CDR3 DNA: TGTGCCATTTCCTTGGGACTAGCGGATACGCAGTATTTT. It specifies CAISLGLADTQYF. Full variable domain (missing parts from reference TRBV19 and TRBJ2-3): DGGITQSPKYLFRKEGQNVTLSCEQNLNHDAMYWYRQDPGQGLRLIYYSQIVNDFQKGDIAEGYSVSREKKESFPLTVTSAQKNPTAFYLCAISLGLADTQYFGPGTRLTVL.

This clone is medium-sized. The V and J genes are TRBV20-1 and TRBJ1-2, with 8 nucleotides matching TRBD1. V was pared by 4 bases and J by 6 bases, with 10 bases of the junction left unmatched. CDR3 length: 14 residues. Germline assignment: CDR1 DFQATT and CDR2 SNEGSKA (reference sequence). CDR3 residues: CSAIQGANSHGYTF. In DNA, the CDR3 is TGCAGTGCTATTCAGGGGGCGAATTCACATGGCTACACCTTC.

The chain couples TRBV10-1 to TRBJ1-6; no clear D. Trimming left V 2 bases short and J 9 bases short, with 11 bases between. Germline V gene sequence: CDR1 WNHNN, CDR2 SYGVQD (reference sequence). The CDR3 has 14 amino acids. The CDR3 coding sequence is TGCGCCAGCAGTGAGGCCCAGCGGGGTTCACCCCTCCACTTT. Protein sequence: CASSEAQRGSPLHF.

Turning to this clone: A junction boundary mismatches the germline segment, possibly from a read error. V gene TRBV12-3 or TRBV12-4 combines with J gene TRBJ2-7; no clear D. The CDR3 sequence is 13 residues long. The CDR3 reads CASSFGVPYGQYF. The CDR3 DNA is TGTGCCAGCAGTTTTGGGGTGCCCTACGGGCAGTACTTC.

In DNA form, the CDR3 reads TGTGCCAGCAGCTGGACAGGGAAGGTCTATGGCTACACCTTC. This translates into CASSWTGKVYGYTF. V and J are TRBV5-8 and TRBJ1-2, with 8 bases fitting TRBD1. This CDR3 spans 14 amino acids. The junction had 5 bases not matched to a gene; V was cut back by 3 bases and J by 4 bases. Germline CDR1 SGHTS, CDR2 YDEGEE.

This clone ranks as medium-sized (0.01 to 0.1%). The chain joins TRBV12-3 or TRBV12-4 to TRBJ1-4; no clear D gene. The CDR3 is made up of 14 amino acids. With 0 bases removed from V and 8 bases from J, the gap between germline ends came to 10 bases. CDR3 sequence (DNA): TGTGCCAGCAGTTTAGCTCCGTTGAGGGAAAAACTGTTTTTT. Its protein product is CASSLAPLREKLFF.

J is TRBJ2-3 and V is TRBV6-2 or TRBV6-3; TRBD2 might be the D (5 bases). This CDR3 contains 14 residues. The germline gives CDR1 MNHEY, CDR2 SVGEGT. Trimming took 7 bases from V and 5 from J, leaving 16 bases between them. The CDR3 loop is CASTTRLGGDTQYF. CDR3 DNA: TGTGCCAGCACCACCCGGCTAGGAGGAGATACGCAGTATTTT.

A few counts support this clone. The chain has TRBV27 and TRBJ2-7, with 7 bases that match TRBD1. J was trimmed by 2 bases and V by 4 bases; bases with no gene match: 5. CDR1 and CDR2 from the germline V gene are MNHEY and SMNVEV (reference sequence). This CDR3 is 14 amino acids long. This chain's CDR3 is CASSSGTDAYEQYF. CDR3 bases: TGTGCCAGCAGTTCCGGGACAGACGCCTACGAGCAGTACTTC.

This clone qualifies as medium-sized. The gene calls are TRBV20-1 and TRBJ1-5; no definite D call. The V end lost 3 bases, the J end lost 2 bases, and 14 bases lay between the germline ends. Germline CDR1 reads DFQATT; CDR2 reads SNEGSKA (reference sequence). This CDR3 is built from 15 residues. The CDR3 spells CSASGVWEGNQPQHF. The CDR3 region has the DNA TGCAGTGCTAGTGGGGTGTGGGAGGGCAATCAGCCCCAGCATTTT.

By sample fraction, this clone is medium-sized. The chain uses TRBV2 and TRBJ1-5; the D gene is possibly TRBD1 (5 bases). V was cut by 2 bases and J by 2 bases, with 10 bases left in between. CDR1 is SNHLY and CDR2 is FYNNEI in the germline V gene. This CDR3 is 15 amino acids long. The CDR3 reads CASSEWGSGNQPQHF. DNA of the CDR3: TGTGCCAGCAGTGAATGGGGGTCTGGCAATCAGCCCCAGCATTTT.

The chain links TRBV30 to TRBJ2-2; 9 positions agree with TRBD1. Germline V lookup: CDR1 GTSNPN, CDR2 SVGIG (reference sequence). Trimming at V came to 3 bases and at J to 7 bases, leaving 12 bases not matched to a gene. There are 16 residues in the CDR3. DNA of the CDR3: TGTGCCTGGAGGCCCCTCGACAGGGGGGTGGGCGGGGAGCTGTTTTTT. This translates into CAWRPLDRGVGGELFF. Full variable domain (missing parts from reference TRBV30 and TRBJ2-2): SQTIHQWPATLVQPVGSPLSLECTVEGTSNPNLYWYRQAAGRGLQLLFYSVGIGQISSEVPQNLSASRPQDRQFILSSKKLLLSDSGFYLCAWRPLDRGVGGELFFGEGSRLTVL.

In its sample, this clone is medium-sized (0.01 to 0.1%). The chain uses TRBV5-1 and TRBJ2-1, with a tentative D call TRBD2 (6 bases). Germline CDR1 and CDR2: SGHRS and YFSETQ. The ends were cut back, 4 bases at V and 9 bases at J, with 26 bases in the middle. The CDR3 has 17 residues. CDR3 sequence (DNA): TGCGCCAGCAGCGCCCCACGAAGTGGGGGGTGGTTCGGTGAGCAGTTCTTC. Protein sequence: CASSAPRSGGWFGEQFF. Based on the CDR3 plus reference TRBV5-1 and TRBJ2-1, the full variable domain is KAGVTQTPRYLIKTRGQQVTLSCSPISGHRSVSWYQQTPGQGLQFLFEYFSETQRNKGNFPGRFSGRQFSNSRSEMNVSTLELGDSALYLCASSAPRSGGWFGEQFFGPGTRLTVL.

This clone was counted between two and nine times. The V call is TRBV12-3 or TRBV12-4, the J call TRBJ1-6; D might be TRBD1 (6 bases). V shed 8 bases and J shed 8 bases, with 13 bases lying between them. This CDR3 is built from 13 residues. CDR3 nucleotides: TGTGCCAGCCGGAGGGGGGCCGATTCACCCCTCCACTTT. As protein: CASRRGADSPLHF.

This rearrangement joins TRBV5-1 to TRBJ2-7; D not certain. CDR3 length equals 16 residues. CDR1 SGHRS and CDR2 YFSETQ come from the germline V gene. The germline V and J ends were trimmed by 4 bases and 3 bases, with 20 bases remaining between them. CDR3 in amino acids: CASSPNDLSWYYEQYF. The CDR3 DNA follows: TGCGCCAGCAGCCCAAATGACCTTTCATGGTACTACGAGCAGTACTTC.

The V and J genes are TRBV11-3 and TRBJ2-7; D call uncertain. Trimming cost V 0 bases and J 7 bases, with 10 bases left between them. The germline V gene has CDR1 SGHNT and CDR2 YENEEA. The CDR3 totals 13 residues. The CDR3 spells CASSLDQVGEQYF. The CDR3 DNA reads as TGTGCCAGCAGCTTAGATCAGGTGGGGGAGCAGTACTTC.

Within the sample, this clone is large. The chain joins TRBV6-2 or TRBV6-3 to TRBJ1-5; 11 bases align to TRBD1. CDR1 is MNHEY and CDR2 is SVGEGT in the germline V gene. The CDR3 contains 18 residues. V was pared by 6 bases and J by 4 bases, with 14 bases of the junction left unmatched. The CDR3 DNA reads as TGTGCCAGCAGGGGATGGACAGGGGGCGCCTTGGCAAATCAGCCCCAGCATTTT. This translates into CASRGWTGGALANQPQHF.

V and J are TRBV18 and TRBJ2-7, with a tentative D call TRBD2 (5 bases). CDR3 length: 13 residues. The germline CDR1 and CDR2 sequences are KGHSH and LQKENI. V shed 5 bases and J shed 5 bases, with 13 bases lying between them. Here the CDR3 DNA reads TGTGCCAGCTCAGCAAGCGGAGCCCACGAGCAGTACTTC. It specifies CASSASGAHEQYF.

In its sample, this clone ranks as medium-sized (0.01 to 0.1%). V gene TRBV6-1 combines with J gene TRBJ2-7; TRBD2 agrees at 11 bases. Germline CDR1 and CDR2: MNHNS and SASEGT. CDR3 length: 14 residues. The ends lost 8 bases at V and 2 bases at J; junction bases unmatched: 5. The CDR3 DNA reads TGTGCCAGCCTACCTAGCGGGAGGCCCTACGAGCAGTACTTC. Its protein product is CASLPSGRPYEQYF.

In this sample, this clone turned up a few times. This chain links TRBV30 with TRBJ2-1; 11 positions match TRBD2. The germline CDR1 and CDR2 sequences are GTSNPN and SVGIG (reference sequence). Trimming took 3 bases from V and 6 from J; bases not matched to a gene: 7. The CDR3 is made up of 15 amino acids. CDR3 sequence (DNA): TGTGCCTGGAGAGTACTAGCGGGAGTTGGCAATGAGCAGTTCTTC. As protein: CAWRVLAGVGNEQFF.

This clone was detected many times. At one of its ends the junction is not consistent with the germline gene, which may arise from a read error. The V gene is TRBV5-1, the J gene TRBJ2-2; 8 bases align to TRBD2. CDR3 length: 16 amino acids. The germline V gene has CDR1 SGHRS and CDR2 YFSETQ. CDR3 in amino acids: CASSPAGGTDTGELSF. CDR3 bases: TGCGCCAGCAGCCCCGCGGGGGGCACGGACACCGGGGAGCTGTCTTTT. The full variable domain, in which reference TRBV5-1 and TRBJ2-2 provide the parts outside the CDR3, is KAGVTQTPRYLIKTRGQQVTLSCSPISGHRSVSWYQQTPGQGLQFLFEYFSETQRNKGNFPGRFSGRQFSNSRSEMNVSTLELGDSALYLCASSPAGGTDTGELSFGEGSRLTVL.

The rearrangement links TRBV20-1 to TRBJ1-2; TRBD1 matches 10 bases. Germline V gene sequence: CDR1 DFQATT, CDR2 SNEGSKA (reference sequence). The ends lost 1 base at V and 6 bases at J; junction bases unmatched: 8. This CDR3 comprises 15 residues. The CDR3 sequence: CSARVGQGDSDGYTF. DNA of the CDR3: TGCAGTGCTAGAGTCGGACAGGGGGATAGCGATGGCTACACCTTC.

This clone showed up just a few times. This chain uses TRBV20-1 with TRBJ2-1; TRBD2 agrees at 9 bases. Looked up from germline, CDR1 is DFQATT and CDR2 is SNEGSKA (reference sequence). V lost 8 bases to trimming and J lost 7 bases; unmatched junction nucleotides: 18. CDR3 size: 16 residues. The CDR3 region has the DNA TGCAGTCTCGAGGGGTCTAGCGGGGATCGCCGAAATGAGCAGTTCTTC. This translates into CSLEGSSGDRRNEQFF.

This clone was seen more than once but under ten times. This rearrangement joins TRBV6-1 to TRBJ1-1, with 7 bases fitting TRBD1. The trim removed 5 bases at V and 3 bases at J, leaving 6 bases unmatched. Looked up from germline, CDR1 is MNHNS and CDR2 is SASEGT. This CDR3 has 14 amino acids. The CDR3 region has the DNA TGTGCCAGCAGTCCAGGGGGAGAGGACACTGAAGCTTTCTTT. It specifies CASSPGGEDTEAFF.

V gene TRBV20-1 combines with J gene TRBJ1-2, with D perhaps matching TRBD1 (6 bases). The length of the CDR3 is 13 residues. The ends were cut back, 0 bases at V and 8 bases at J, with 13 bases in the middle. Per germline, CDR1 DFQATT and CDR2 SNEGSKA (reference sequence). The CDR3 spells CSAREQGAEGYTF. For the CDR3, the DNA is TGCAGTGCTAGAGAACAGGGAGCAGAGGGCTACACCTTC.

CDR3 in DNA: TGTGCCAGCAGCCAAGACATATTGGCAGGGGGAGAGACCCAGTACTTC. Its protein product is CASSQDILAGGETQYF. The rearrangement uses TRBV3-1 and TRBJ2-5; 7 nucleotides align to TRBD1. From germline, CDR1 is LGHDT and CDR2 YNNKEL (reference sequence). The CDR3 covers 16 residues. The V gene end was trimmed by 0 bases and the J gene end by 4 bases; junction bases not matched to a gene: 8.

This clone turned up a few times. The gene calls are TRBV30 and TRBJ2-7; 8 nucleotides match TRBD2. Germline-derived CDR1 and CDR2 are GTSNPN and SVGIG (reference sequence). CDR3 length equals 13 residues. V shed 4 bases and J 6 bases; nucleotides not matched to a gene: 8. The CDR3: CAWIRAGGSEQYF. CDR3 in DNA: TGTGCCTGGATTAGGGCGGGAGGTAGCGAGCAGTACTTC.

This clone was seen repeatedly, ten times or more. The chain has TRBV18 and TRBJ2-7; possibly TRBD2 for D (9 bases). CDR1 is KGHSH, CDR2 LQKENI, per germline. The CDR3 spans 18 residues. V lost 6 bases and J 8 bases, leaving 32 bases between the germline ends. In nucleotides, the CDR3 is TGTGCCAGCTCCCTCCCGGGACAGGACCTAGCGGGACCCGAACAGCAGTACTTC. Residues: CASSLPGQDLAGPEQQYF. Variable domain in full (rest from reference TRBV18 and TRBJ2-7): NAGVMQNPRHLVRRRGQEARLRCSPMKGHSHVYWYRQLPEEGLKFMVYLQKENIIDESGMPKERFSAEFPKEGPSILRIQQVVRGDSAAYFCASSLPGQDLAGPEQQYFGPGTRLTVT.

This chain joins TRBV20-1 and TRBJ2-5; tentatively, D is TRBD2 (6 bases). Germline CDR1 and CDR2: DFQATT and SNEGSKA (reference sequence). The CDR3 length is 15 residues. V dropped 6 bases and J dropped 7 bases, with 24 bases sitting between them. DNA of the CDR3: TGCAGTGCCCCGAAGGGAGGCCCCGAAAGGGGGACCCAGTACTTC. Protein product: CSAPKGGPERGTQYF.